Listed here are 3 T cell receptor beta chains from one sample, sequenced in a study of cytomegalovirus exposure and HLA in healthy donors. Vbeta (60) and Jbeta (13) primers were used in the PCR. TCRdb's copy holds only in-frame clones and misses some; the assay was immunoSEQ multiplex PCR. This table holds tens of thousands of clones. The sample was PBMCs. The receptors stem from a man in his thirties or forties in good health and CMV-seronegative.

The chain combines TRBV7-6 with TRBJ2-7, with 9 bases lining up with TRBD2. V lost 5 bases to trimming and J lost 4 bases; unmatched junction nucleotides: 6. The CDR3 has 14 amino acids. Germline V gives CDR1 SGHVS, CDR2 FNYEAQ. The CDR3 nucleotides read TGTGCCAGCAGCCTAGTAGCGGGAGTATACGAGCAGTACTTC. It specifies CASSLVAGVYEQYF.

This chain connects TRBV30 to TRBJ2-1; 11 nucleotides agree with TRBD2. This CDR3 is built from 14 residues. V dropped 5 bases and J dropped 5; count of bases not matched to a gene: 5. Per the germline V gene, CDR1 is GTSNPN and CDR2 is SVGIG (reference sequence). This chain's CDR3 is CAWGSGRAHNEQFF. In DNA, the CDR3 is TGTGCCTGGGGTAGCGGGAGGGCCCACAATGAGCAGTTCTTC. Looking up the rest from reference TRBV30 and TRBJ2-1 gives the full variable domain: SQTIHQWPATLVQPVGSPLSLECTVEGTSNPNLYWYRQAAGRGLQLLFYSVGIGQISSEVPQNLSASRPQDRQFILSSKKLLLSDSGFYLCAWGSGRAHNEQFFGPGTRLTVL.

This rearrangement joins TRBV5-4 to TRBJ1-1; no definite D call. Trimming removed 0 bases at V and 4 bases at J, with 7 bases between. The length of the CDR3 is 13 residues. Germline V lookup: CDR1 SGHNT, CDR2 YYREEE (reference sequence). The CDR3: CASSLDLSTEAFF. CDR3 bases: TGTGCCAGCAGCTTGGACTTGAGCACTGAAGCTTTCTTT.